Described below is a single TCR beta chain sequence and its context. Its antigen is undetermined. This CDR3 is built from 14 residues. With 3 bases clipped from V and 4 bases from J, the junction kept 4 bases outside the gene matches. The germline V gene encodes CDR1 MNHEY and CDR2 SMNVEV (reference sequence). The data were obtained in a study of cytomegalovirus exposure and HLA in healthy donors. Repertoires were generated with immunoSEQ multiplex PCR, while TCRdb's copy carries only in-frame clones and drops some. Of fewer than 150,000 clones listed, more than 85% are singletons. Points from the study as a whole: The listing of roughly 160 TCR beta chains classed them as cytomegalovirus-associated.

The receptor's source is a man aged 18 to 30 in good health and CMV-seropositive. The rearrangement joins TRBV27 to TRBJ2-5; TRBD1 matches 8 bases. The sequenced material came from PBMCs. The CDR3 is CASSLAGGRETQYF. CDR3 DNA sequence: TGTGCCAGCAGTTTGGCAGGGGGCAGAGAGACCCAGTACTTC.